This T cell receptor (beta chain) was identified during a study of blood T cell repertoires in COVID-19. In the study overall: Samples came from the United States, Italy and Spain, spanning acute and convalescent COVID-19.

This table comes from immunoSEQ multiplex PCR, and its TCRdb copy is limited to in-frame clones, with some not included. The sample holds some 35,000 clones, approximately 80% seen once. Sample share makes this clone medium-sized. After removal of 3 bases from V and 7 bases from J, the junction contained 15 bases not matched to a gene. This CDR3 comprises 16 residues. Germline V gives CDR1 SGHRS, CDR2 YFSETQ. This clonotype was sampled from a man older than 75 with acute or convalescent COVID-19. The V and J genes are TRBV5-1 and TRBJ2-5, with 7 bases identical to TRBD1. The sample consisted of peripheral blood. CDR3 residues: CASSSDPGTAMGTQYF. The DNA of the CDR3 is TGCGCCAGCAGCTCGGACCCCGGGACAGCCATGGGGACCCAGTACTTC.